The TCR beta chain under discussion was sequenced for a study of prognosis after radiotherapy for stage I lung cancer. On the study more broadly: Some 14 of the patients were found to have newly diagnosed primary stage I lung tumors, and five were living with oligometastatic NSCLC after surgical resection of the primary tumor. The study enrolled about 14 men and five or six women as patients, aged roughly 53 to 84 with a median of 74.5 years.

Trimming took off 6 bases at V and 7 bases at J, with 16 bases between the two ends. The CDR3 contains 14 residues. Germline-derived CDR1 and CDR2 are SGHTA and FQGTGA. TCR beta CDR3 was amplified from genomic DNA by two-round multiplex PCR. The first PCR round targeted every TRBV and TRBJ gene with specific primers. Each CDR3 protein is one row after TCRdb ran MiXCR on the multiplex PCR reads. The repertoire has around 20,000 distinct CDR3 sequences, around two fifths of them found once; the top ten carry 30% to 40%. On two occasions, one at each of two time points, approximately 6 milliliters of peripheral blood were drawn. Regarding the study as a whole: In patients with versus without metastases, TRBV and TRBJ gene usage reportedly differed.

This clonotype was recorded a few times. What it recognizes is unknown. This may come from a read error, since a much larger clone is one base off. This chain connects TRBV7-3 to TRBJ1-5; tentatively, D is TRBD1 (5 bases). The origin of this receptor is a donor over 45 with non-small cell lung cancer. The specimen was PBMCs, collected before or after stereotactic body radiation therapy (not recorded which). CDR3 sequence reads: CASRLRGFGQPQHF. DNA for the CDR3: TGTGCCAGCAGGTTACGGGGCTTTGGCCAGCCCCAGCATTTT. Drawing the rest from reference TRBV7-3 and TRBJ1-5, the complete variable domain is GAGVSQTPSNKVTEKGKYVELRCDPISGHTALYWYRQSLGQGPEFLIYFQGTGAADDSGLPNDRFFAVRPEGSVSTLKIQRTERGDSAVYLCASRLRGFGQPQHFGDGTRLSIL.